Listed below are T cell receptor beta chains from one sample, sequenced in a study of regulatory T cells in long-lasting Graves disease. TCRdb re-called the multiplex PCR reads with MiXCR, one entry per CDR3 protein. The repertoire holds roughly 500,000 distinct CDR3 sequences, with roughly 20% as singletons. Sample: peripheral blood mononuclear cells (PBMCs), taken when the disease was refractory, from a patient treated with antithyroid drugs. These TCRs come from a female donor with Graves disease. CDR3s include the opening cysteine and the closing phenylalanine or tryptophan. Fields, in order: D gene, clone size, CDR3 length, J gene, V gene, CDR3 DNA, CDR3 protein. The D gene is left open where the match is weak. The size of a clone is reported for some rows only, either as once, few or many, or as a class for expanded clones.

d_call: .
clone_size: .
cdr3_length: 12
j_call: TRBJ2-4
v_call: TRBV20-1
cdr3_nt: TGCAGTGCTAGAGATCGCGCGCACATTCAGTACTTC
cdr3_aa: CSARDRAHIQYF

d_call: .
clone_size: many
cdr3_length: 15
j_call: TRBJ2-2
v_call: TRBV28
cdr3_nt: TGTGCCAGCAGTTTTCAGTTCGCGAACACCGGGGAGCTGTTTTTT
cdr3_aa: CASSFQFANTGELFF

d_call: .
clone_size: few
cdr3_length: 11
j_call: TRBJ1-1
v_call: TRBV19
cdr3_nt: TGTGCCAGTAGTGACTTCACTGAAGCTTTCTTT
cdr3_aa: CASSDFTEAFF

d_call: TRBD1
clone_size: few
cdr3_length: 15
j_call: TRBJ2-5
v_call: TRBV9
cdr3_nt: TGTGCCAGCAGCCCCGGGACAGTGAGTGCTGAGACCCAGTACTTC
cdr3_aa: CASSPGTVSAETQYF

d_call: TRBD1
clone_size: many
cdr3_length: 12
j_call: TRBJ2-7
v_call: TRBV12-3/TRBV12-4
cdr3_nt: TGTGCCAGCAGTCCCTCAGGGGGCGAGCAGTACTTC
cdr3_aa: CASSPSGGEQYF

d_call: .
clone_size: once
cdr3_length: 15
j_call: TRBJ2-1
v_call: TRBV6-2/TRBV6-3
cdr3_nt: TGTGCCAGCAGTCACCTTGGAGGCCCCAGGGGTGAGCAGTTCTTC
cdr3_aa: CASSHLGGPRGEQFF

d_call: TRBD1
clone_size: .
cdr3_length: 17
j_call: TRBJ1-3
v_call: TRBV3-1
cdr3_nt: TGTGCCAGCAGCCAAGATCTTCCTGACAGGGAGGAATACACCATATATTTT
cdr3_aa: CASSQDLPDREEYTIYF

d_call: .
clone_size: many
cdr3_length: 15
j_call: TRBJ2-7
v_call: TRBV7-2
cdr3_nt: TGTGCCAGCAGCTTATATCAGGGCGCGTCCTACGAGCAGTACTTC
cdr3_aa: CASSLYQGASYEQYF

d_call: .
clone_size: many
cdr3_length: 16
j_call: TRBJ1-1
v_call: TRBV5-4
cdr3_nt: TGTGCCAGCAGCCCTGCTCGGCGGACAGCGAACACTGAAGCTTTCTTT
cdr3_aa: CASSPARRTANTEAFF

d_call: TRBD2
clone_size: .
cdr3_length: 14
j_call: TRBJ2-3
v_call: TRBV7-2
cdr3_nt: TGTGCCAGCAGCCTAGCGGGAGTAGAAGATACGCAGTATTTT
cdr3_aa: CASSLAGVEDTQYF

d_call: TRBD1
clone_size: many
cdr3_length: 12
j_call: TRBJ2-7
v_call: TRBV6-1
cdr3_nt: TGTGCCACGCGACAGGGCACCTACGAGCAGTACTTC
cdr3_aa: CATRQGTYEQYF

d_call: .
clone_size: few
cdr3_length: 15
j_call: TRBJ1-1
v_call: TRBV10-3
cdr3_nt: TGTGCCATCAGTGGGTTAGGACGTGCGAACACTGAAGCTTTCTTT
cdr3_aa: CAISGLGRANTEAFF

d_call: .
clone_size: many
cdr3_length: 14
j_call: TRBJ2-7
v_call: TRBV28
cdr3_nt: TGTGCCAGCAGTGAAAGCTTAACTTCCTACGAGCAGTACTTC
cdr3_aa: CASSESLTSYEQYF

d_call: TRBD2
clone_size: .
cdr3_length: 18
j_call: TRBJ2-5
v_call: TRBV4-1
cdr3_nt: TGCGCCAGCAGCCAAGATGTCCCCTGGCTAGCGGGAGTAAAGACCCAGTACTTC
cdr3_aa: CASSQDVPWLAGVKTQYF

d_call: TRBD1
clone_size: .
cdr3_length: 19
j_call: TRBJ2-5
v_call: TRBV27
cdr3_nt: TGTGCCAGCAGTTTAAGGTCCCAGGGGGCGTCGGAGCTGCGGGAGACCCAGTACTTC
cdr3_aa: CASSLRSQGASELRETQYF

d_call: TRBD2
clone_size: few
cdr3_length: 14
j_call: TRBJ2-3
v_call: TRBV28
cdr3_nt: TGTGGATCCCGATCTAGCGGGAGTTTGAATACGCAGTATTTT
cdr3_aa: CGSRSSGSLNTQYF

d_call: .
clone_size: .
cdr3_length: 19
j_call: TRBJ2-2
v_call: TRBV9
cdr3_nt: TGTGCCAGCAGCCCTCGCTCTTGGCAGGGGCCGGGCCGTACCGGGGAGCTGTTTTTT
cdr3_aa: CASSPRSWQGPGRTGELFF

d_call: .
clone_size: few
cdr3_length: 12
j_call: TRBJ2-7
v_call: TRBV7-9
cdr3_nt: TGTGCCAGCAGCTCGGACCACTACGAGCAGTACTTC
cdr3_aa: CASSSDHYEQYF

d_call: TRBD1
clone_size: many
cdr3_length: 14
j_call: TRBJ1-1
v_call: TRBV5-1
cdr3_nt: TGCGCCAGCAGCAAGACACCGGGACAGACTGAAGCTTTCTTT
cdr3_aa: CASSKTPGQTEAFF

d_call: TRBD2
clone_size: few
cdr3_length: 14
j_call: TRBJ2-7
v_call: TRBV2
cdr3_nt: TGTGCCAGCTTTGGACTAGCGGGTGCCTACGAGCAGTACTTC
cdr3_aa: CASFGLAGAYEQYF

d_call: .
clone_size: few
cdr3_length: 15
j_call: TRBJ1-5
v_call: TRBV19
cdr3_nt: TGTGCCTACGAGGGAGAAGGGGGTAGCAATCAGCCCCAGCATTTT
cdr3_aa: CAYEGEGGSNQPQHF

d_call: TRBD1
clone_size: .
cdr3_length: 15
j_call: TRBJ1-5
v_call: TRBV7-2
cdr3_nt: TGTGCCAGCAGCTACGGGACAGGAGACAATCAGCCCCAGCATTTT
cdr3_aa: CASSYGTGDNQPQHF

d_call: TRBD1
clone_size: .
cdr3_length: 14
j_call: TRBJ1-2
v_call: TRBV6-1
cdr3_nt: TGTGCCAGCAGAATTGACAGGGTGTTAGGTGGCTACACCTTC
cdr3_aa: CASRIDRVLGGYTF

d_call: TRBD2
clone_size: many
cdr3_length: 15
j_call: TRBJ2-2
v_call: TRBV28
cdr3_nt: TGTGCCAGCCGAATTAGCGGGATTAACACCGGGGAGCTGTTTTTT
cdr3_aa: CASRISGINTGELFF

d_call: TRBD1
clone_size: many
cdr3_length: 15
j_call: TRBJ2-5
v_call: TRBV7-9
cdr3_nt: TGTGCCAGCAGCCATGGGACAGGGAGAGGAAAGACCCAGTACTTC
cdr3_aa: CASSHGTGRGKTQYF

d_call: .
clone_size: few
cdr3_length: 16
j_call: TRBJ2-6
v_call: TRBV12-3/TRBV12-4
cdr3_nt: TGTGCCAGCAGTTTAGCGACGGCGACGGGGGCCAACGTCCTGACTTTC
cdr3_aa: CASSLATATGANVLTF

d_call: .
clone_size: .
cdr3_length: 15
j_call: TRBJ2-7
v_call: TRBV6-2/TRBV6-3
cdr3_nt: TGTGCCAGCAGTTACTCGGCCCATGGGGCCTACGAGAAGTACTTC
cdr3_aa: CASSYSAHGAYEKYF

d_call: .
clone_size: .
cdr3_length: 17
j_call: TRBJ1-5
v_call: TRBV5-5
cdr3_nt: TGTGCCAGCAGACTGGGGGCGTTACACAAAGCCAATCAGCCCCAGCATTTT
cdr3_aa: CASRLGALHKANQPQHF

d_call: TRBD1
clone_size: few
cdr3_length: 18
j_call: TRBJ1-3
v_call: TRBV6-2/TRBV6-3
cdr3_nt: TGTGCCAGCAGTTACTCGAGTGACAGGGGAATCTCTGGAAACACCATATATTTT
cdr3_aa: CASSYSSDRGISGNTIYF

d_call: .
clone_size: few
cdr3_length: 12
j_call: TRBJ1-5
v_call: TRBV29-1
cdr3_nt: TGCAGCGTTGAAGAGGGGGGTCAGCCCCAGCATTTT
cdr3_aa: CSVEEGGQPQHF

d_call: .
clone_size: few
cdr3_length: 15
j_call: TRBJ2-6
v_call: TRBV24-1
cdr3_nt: TGTGCCACCAGTGATGTGAATTTTGGGGCCAACGTCCTGACTTTC
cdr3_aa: CATSDVNFGANVLTF

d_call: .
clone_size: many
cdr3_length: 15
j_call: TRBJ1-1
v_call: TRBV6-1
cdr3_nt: TGTGCCAGCCTGCTTGGGGCTATGGGGAACACTGAAGCTTTCTTT
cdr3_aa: CASLLGAMGNTEAFF

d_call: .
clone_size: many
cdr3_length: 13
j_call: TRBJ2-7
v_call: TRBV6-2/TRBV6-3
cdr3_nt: TGTGCCAGCAGTTATCGGAATTCCTACGAGCAGTACTTC
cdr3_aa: CASSYRNSYEQYF

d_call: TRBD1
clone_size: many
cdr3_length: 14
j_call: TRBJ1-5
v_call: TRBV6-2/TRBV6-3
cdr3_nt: TGTGCCAGCAGTTATCAGGGGGCTTGGCAGCCCCAGCATTTT
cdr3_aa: CASSYQGAWQPQHF

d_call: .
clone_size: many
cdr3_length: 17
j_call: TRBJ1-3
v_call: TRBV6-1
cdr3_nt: TGTGCCAGCAGTGAAAAGGATCCCGCGGATATCGGGGACACCATATATTTT
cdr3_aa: CASSEKDPADIGDTIYF

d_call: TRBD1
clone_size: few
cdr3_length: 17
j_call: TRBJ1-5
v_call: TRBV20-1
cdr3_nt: TGCAGTGCTAGTACGTTCTCAGGGGGCGGGAGCAATCAGCCCCAGCATTTT
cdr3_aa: CSASTFSGGGSNQPQHF

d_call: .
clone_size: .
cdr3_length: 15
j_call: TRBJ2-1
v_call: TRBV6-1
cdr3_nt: TGTGCCAGCAGTGAGTGGTGGGACCCCGACAATGAGCAGTTCTTC
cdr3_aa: CASSEWWDPDNEQFF

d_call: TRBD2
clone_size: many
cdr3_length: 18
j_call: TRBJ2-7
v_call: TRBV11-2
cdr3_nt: TGTGCCAGCAGCTTAGGGGCCCGAGGAGCGGGGGCGCCCTACGAGCAGTACTTC
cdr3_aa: CASSLGARGAGAPYEQYF

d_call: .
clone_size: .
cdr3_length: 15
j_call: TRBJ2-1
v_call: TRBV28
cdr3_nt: TGTGCCAGCAGTTTATTACCGGACAGCTACAATGAGCAGTTCTTC
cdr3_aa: CASSLLPDSYNEQFF

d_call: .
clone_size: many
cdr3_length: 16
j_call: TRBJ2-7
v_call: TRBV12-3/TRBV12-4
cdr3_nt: TGTGCCAGCAGCCGCGAGGGGCTGGGGTTGTCCTACGAGCAGTACTTC
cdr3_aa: CASSREGLGLSYEQYF

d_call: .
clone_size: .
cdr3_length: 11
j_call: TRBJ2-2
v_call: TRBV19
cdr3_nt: TGTGCCAGTAGCTTCCACGGGGAGCTGTTTTTT
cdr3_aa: CASSFHGELFF

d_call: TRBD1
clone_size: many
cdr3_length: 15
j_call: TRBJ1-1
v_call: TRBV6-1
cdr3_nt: TGTGCCAGCAGAATCAGGGGGACGATGAACACTGAAGCTTTCTTT
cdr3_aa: CASRIRGTMNTEAFF

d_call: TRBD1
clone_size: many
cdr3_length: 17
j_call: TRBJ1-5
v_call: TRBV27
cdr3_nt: TGTGCCAGCAGTCCGAAAACCCAGGGGGTAGACAATCAGCCCCAGCATTTT
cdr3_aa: CASSPKTQGVDNQPQHF

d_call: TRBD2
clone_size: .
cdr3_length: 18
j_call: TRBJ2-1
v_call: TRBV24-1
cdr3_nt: TGTGCCACCAGTGACCGCCCGGGGAGGGCGAGCTCCTACAATGAGCAGTTCTTC
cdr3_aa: CATSDRPGRASSYNEQFF

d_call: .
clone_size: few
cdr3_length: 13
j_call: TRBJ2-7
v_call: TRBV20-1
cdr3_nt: TGCAGTGCTAGAGAGTTCCGAATGTACGAGCAGTACTTC
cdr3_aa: CSAREFRMYEQYF

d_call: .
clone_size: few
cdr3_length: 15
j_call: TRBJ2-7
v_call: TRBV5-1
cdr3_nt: TGCGCCAGCAGCGGTGATTGGACAGCCGCCTACGAGCAGTACTTC
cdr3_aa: CASSGDWTAAYEQYF

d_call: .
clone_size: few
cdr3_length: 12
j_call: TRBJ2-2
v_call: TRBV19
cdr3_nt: TGTGCCAGTAGTATATTTCGCGGGGAGCTGTTTTTT
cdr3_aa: CASSIFRGELFF

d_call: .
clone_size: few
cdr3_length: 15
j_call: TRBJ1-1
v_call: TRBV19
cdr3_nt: TGTGCCAGTTTGGGATACGGATGGGGAGGCACTGAAGCTTTCTTT
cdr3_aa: CASLGYGWGGTEAFF

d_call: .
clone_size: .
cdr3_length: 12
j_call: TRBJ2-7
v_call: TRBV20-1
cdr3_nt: TGCAGTGCTAGGGAGTGGAGCTACGAGCAGTACTTC
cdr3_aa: CSAREWSYEQYF

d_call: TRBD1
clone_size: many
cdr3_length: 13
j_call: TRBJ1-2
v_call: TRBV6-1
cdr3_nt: TGTGCCAGCAGGAGACAGGGGCAGTATGGCTACACCTTC
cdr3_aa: CASRRQGQYGYTF